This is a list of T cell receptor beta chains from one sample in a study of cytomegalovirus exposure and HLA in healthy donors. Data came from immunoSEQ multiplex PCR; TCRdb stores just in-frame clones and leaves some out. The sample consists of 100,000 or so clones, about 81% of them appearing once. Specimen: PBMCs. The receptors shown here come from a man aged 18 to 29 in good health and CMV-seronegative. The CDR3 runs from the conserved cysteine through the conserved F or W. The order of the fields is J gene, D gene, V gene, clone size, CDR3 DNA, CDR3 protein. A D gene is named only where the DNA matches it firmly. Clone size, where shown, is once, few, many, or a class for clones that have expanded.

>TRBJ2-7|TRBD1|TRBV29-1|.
TGCAGCGGGATCGCCTGGGACAGGGGGCAAGAAGAGCAGTACTTC
CSGIAWDRGQEEQYF
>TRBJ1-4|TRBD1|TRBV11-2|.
TGTGCCAGCAGCTTAGCCAGGGGGACTAATGAAAAACTGTTTTTT
CASSLARGTNEKLFF
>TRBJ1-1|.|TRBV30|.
TGTGCCTGGAGCCCACGGAGACAGGAAGCTTTCTTT
CAWSPRRQEAFF
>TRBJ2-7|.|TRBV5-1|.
TGCGCCAGCAGCTATTCAACCGGGACAATCGGTTACGAGCAGTACTTC
CASSYSTGTIGYEQYF
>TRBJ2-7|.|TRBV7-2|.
TGTGCCAGCAGCTTCCGACATACTCTTAAGATCGCGGGCCCCTACGAGCAGTACTTC
CASSFRHTLKIAGPYEQYF
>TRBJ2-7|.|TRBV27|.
TGTGCCAGCAGTCCTCCCCAGAGACTCGAGCAGTACTTC
CASSPPQRLEQYF
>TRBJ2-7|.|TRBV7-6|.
TGTGCCAGCAGCTTCGGCAACTACTACGAGCAGTACTTC
CASSFGNYYEQYF
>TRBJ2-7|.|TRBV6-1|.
TGTGCCAGCTCAAGACAGGCGGGGGTCTACGAGCAGTACTTC
CASSRQAGVYEQYF
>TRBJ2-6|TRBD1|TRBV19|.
TGTGCCAGTAGTGTTACAGGGGCCGGGGCCAACGTCCTGACTTTC
CASSVTGAGANVLTF
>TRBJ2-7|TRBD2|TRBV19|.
TGTGCCAGTAGTAGAGTGGATGGCGGGAGCTCCTACGAGCAGTACTTC
CASSRVDGGSSYEQYF
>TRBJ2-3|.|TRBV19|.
TGTGCCAGTAGTATAGGTCGCGGGGCCACAGATACGCAGTATTTT
CASSIGRGATDTQYF
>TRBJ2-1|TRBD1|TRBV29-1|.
TGCAGCGTTGTGGGACAGGGACACAATGAGCAGTTCTTC
CSVVGQGHNEQFF
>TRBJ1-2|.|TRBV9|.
TGTGCCAGCAGCCCAAGCGGGGACGGAGACTATGGCTACACCTTC
CASSPSGDGDYGYTF
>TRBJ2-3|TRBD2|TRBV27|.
TGTGCCAGCAGTCGTCGGACTAGCGGGAGCTTTGTGGATACGCAGTATTTT
CASSRRTSGSFVDTQYF
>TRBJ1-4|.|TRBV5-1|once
TGCGCCAGCAGCTTGGAGGGAGGCAGTACCTTGACTAATGAAAAACTGTTTTTT
CASSLEGGSTLTNEKLFF
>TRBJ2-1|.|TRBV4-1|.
TGCGCCAGCAGCCAAAAAGGGGACTGGTTCTTC
CASSQKGDWFF
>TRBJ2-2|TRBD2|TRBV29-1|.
TGCAGCGCCGACGGGGGACTAGCGGGAGACACCGGGGAGCTGTTTTTT
CSADGGLAGDTGELFF
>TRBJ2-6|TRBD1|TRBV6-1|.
TGTGCCAGCAGTGGGGGACAGTCTAACTCTGGGGCCAACGTCCTGACTTTC
CASSGGQSNSGANVLTF
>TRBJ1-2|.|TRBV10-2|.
TGCGCCAGCAGTGAGTCCCTCGCCGGGGGCTACACCTTC
CASSESLAGGYTF
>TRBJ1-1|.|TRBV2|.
TGTGCCAGCAGGGAAACCCTCACAATGGGGGGCACTGAAGCTTTCTTT
CASRETLTMGGTEAFF
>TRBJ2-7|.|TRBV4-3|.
TGCGCCAGCAGCCAAGATACCTCGCGGGAGCAGTACTTC
CASSQDTSREQYF
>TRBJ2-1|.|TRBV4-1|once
TGCGCCAGCAGCCAATTCCGGACTGCTAATGAGCAGTTCTTC
CASSQFRTANEQFF
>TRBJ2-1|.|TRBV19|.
TGTGCCAGTAGTATCCCGATTGGGCAGTACAATGAGCAGTTCTTC
CASSIPIGQYNEQFF
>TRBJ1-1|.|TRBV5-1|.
TGCGCCAGCAGCTACCAGGGGCAGAACACTGAAGCTTTCTTT
CASSYQGQNTEAFF
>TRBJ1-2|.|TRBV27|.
TGTGCCAGCAGTTCACGTTGGGGGGATTATGGCTACACCTTC
CASSSRWGDYGYTF
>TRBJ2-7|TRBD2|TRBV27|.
TGTGCCAGCAGTCCACTAGCGGGATATACCTACGAGCAGTACTTC
CASSPLAGYTYEQYF
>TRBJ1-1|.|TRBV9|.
TGTGCCAGCAGCGTAGTGAGCCTTTCGAACACTGAAGCTTTCTTT
CASSVVSLSNTEAFF
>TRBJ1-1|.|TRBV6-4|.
TGTGCCAGCAGGGGGTCGGGGATGAACACTGAAGCTTTCTTT
CASRGSGMNTEAFF
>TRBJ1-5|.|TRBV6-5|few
TGTGCCAGCAGTTTCAGGGGTAGTCAGCCCCAGCATTTT
CASSFRGSQPQHF
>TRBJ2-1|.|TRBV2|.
TGTGCCAGCAGGGAGTACAATGAGCAGTTCTTC
CASREYNEQFF
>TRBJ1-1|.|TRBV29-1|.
TGCAGCGTCAACCCTGGCGGGGGGGCTTTCTTT
CSVNPGGGAFF
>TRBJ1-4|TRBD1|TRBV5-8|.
TGTGCCAGCAGCTTATACAGGGGCGAAAAACTGTTTTTT
CASSLYRGEKLFF
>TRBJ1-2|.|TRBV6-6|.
TGTGCCAGCAGTTACCGAGGGGGTGGCTACACCTTC
CASSYRGGGYTF
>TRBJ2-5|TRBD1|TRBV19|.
TGTGCCAGTAGTAGGACAGGTTCGTACCAAGAGACCCAGTACTTC
CASSRTGSYQETQYF
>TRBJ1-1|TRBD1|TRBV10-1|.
TGCGCCAGCAGGGGACAGGGAGACACTGAAGCTTTCTTT
CASRGQGDTEAFF
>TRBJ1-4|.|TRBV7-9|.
TGTGCCTGGGGGGAAACTAATGAAAAACTGTTTTTT
CAWGETNEKLFF
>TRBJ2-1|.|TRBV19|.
TGTGCCAGTAGCAGGACCTTGTGGACTTATGAGCAGTTCTTC
CASSRTLWTYEQFF
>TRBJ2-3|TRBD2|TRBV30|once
TGTGCCTGGAGTCTTGGACTAGCAATTCCCACAGATACGCAGTATTTT
CAWSLGLAIPTDTQYF
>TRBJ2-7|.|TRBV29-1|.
TGCAGCGCTGCCGGGACATCGAGCTCCTACGAGCAGTACTTC
CSAAGTSSSYEQYF
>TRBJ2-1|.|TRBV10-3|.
TGTGCCATCAGCGGGAGTGGGAATGAGCAGTTCTTC
CAISGSGNEQFF
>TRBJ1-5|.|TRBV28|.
TGTGCCAGCAGCCCCAACGGGCGGGATCAGCCCCAGCATTTT
CASSPNGRDQPQHF
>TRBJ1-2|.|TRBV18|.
TGTGCCAGCTCACCTAACAGGGACGGCGGCTACACCTTC
CASSPNRDGGYTF
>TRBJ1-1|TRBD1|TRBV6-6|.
TGTGCCAGCAGTTACCACAGGGGGCTACAGTCTGAAGCTTTCTTT
CASSYHRGLQSEAFF
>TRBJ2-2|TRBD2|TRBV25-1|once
TGTGCCAGCAGTGAATACCAGGGACTAGCGGATCTCACCGGGGAGCTGTTTTTT
CASSEYQGLADLTGELFF
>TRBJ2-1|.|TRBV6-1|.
TGTGCCAGCAGTGAATCCCCTGTAGAGCAGTTCTTC
CASSESPVEQFF
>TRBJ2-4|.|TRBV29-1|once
TGCAGCGTTGCCCTAGACAGCAACATTCAGTACTTC
CSVALDSNIQYF
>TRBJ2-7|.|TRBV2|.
TGTGCCAGCAGGGAGCCGGGAGAGACCTACGAGCAGTACTTC
CASREPGETYEQYF
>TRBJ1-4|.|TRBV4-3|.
TGCGCCAGCAGCCAAGAGCTGCAGGGACTTGGTGATAAACTGTTTTTT
CASSQELQGLGDKLFF
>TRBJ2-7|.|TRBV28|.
TGTGCCAGCAATACAGGGTTGGGAGAGTCCGAGCAGTACTTC
CASNTGLGESEQYF
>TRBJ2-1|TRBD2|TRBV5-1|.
TGCGCCAGTACATCTAGCGGGAGCTACAATGAGCAGTTCTTC
CASTSSGSYNEQFF
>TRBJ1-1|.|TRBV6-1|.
TGTGCCAGCAGCACAGACATTACAGAAGCTTTCTTT
CASSTDITEAFF
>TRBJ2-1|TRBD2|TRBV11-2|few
TGTGCCAGCAGCTTAATTGGCGGGAGCGGGCGAAATGAGCAGTTCTTC
CASSLIGGSGRNEQFF
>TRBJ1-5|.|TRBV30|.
TGTGCCGGCGGGGCAGGGAGGAATCAGCCCCAGCATTTT
CAGGAGRNQPQHF
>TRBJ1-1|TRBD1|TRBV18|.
TGTGCCAGCTCACCGGGACAGGAGAACACTGAAGCTTTCTTT
CASSPGQENTEAFF
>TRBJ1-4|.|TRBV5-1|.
TGCGCCAGCAGCGTTACTCCTGGGGCGAATGAAAAACTGTTTTTT
CASSVTPGANEKLFF
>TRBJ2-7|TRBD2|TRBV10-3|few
TGTGCCATCAGTGCAGAAGGACTAGTTGGCGAGCAGTACTTC
CAISAEGLVGEQYF
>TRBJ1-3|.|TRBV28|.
TGTGCCAGCAGAAAGAATCTCCTCCGGGGTTCTCTGGAAAACACCATATATTTT
CASRKNLLRGSLENTIYF